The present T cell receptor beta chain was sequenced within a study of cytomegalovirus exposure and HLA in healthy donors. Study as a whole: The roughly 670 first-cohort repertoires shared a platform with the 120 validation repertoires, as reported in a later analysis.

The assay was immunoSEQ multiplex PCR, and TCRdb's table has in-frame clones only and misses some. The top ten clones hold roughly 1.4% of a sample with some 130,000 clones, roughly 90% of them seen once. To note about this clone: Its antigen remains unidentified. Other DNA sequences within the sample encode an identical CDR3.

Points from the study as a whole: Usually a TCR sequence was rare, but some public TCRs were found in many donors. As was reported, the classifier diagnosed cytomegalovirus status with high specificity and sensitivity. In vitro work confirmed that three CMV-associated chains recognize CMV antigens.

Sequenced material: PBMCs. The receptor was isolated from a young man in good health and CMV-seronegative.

CDR3 residues: CASSSLAGVYEQYF. The CDR3 DNA is TGTGCCAGCAGCTCGTTAGCGGGAGTTTACGAGCAGTACTTC. The genes are TRBV7-2 and TRBJ2-7; 9 bases map to TRBD2. CDR1 is SGHTA, CDR2 FQGNSA, per germline. This CDR3 comprises 14 residues. The ends lost 4 bases at V and 4 bases at J; junction bases unmatched: 5.